These 5 T cell receptor beta chains share one sample of origin, sequenced in a study of early T cells in non-severe SARS-CoV-2 infection. TCRdb reprocessed the 5' RACE reads via MiXCR and lists one record per CDR3 protein. Here the sample spans tens of thousands of distinct CDR3 sequences, almost 4.5% being singletons. The sample was whole blood. Receptors originate from an adult who was a healthcare worker with PCR-confirmed SARS-CoV-2 infection or an uninfected control (not recorded which).

The chain is built from TRBV7-2 and TRBJ2-2, with TRBD1 matching 9 bases. Per the germline V gene, CDR1 is SGHTA and CDR2 is FQGNSA. Trimming removed 6 bases from V and 4 bases from J; junction bases left unmatched: 6. The CDR3 loop spans 15 amino acids. The CDR3 loop reads CASRRQGEGTGELFF. The CDR3 bases are TGTGCCAGCAGGCGACAGGGGGAGGGCACCGGGGAGCTGTTTTTT.

This clonotype has a handful of counts. J is TRBJ1-1 and V is TRBV5-1; no firm D call. Germline loops: CDR1 SGHRS, CDR2 YFSETQ. The CDR3 runs 14 residues. The V gene lost 4 bases and the J gene lost 1 base, with 11 bases spanning the gap. The CDR3 protein is CASSRDWQNTEAFF. The CDR3 DNA sequence: TGCGCCAGCAGCCGAGACTGGCAGAACACTGAAGCTTTCTTT.

The sample holds many counts of this clonotype. The chain links TRBV18 to TRBJ2-3; D uncertain. From germline, CDR1 is KGHSH and CDR2 LQKENI. Deletions cut 3 bases from V and 2 bases from J, with 9 bases between. The CDR3 is 14 amino acids. The CDR3 loop is CASSPDSYTDTQYF. CDR3 nucleotides: TGTGCCAGCTCACCCGACTCCTACACAGATACGCAGTATTTT.

The chain is built from TRBV7-9 and TRBJ2-2; the match to TRBD2 covers 7 bases. The CDR3 extends over 15 amino acids. Germline V gene lookup returns CDR1 SEHNR and CDR2 FQNEAQ (reference sequence). The V gene end was trimmed by 7 bases and the J gene end by 2 bases; junction bases not matched to a gene: 7. As DNA, the CDR3 is TGTGCCAGCATTGTAAGCGGGGACAACACCGGGGAGCTGTTTTTT. Amino acids: CASIVSGDNTGELFF.

The rearrangement links TRBV6-2 or TRBV6-3 to TRBJ2-3; possible D gene TRBD2, 6 bases. Trimming stripped 2 bases from V and 1 base from J, with 10 bases between. The CDR3 runs to 15 residues. CDR1 and CDR2 from the germline V gene are MNHEY and SVGEGT. DNA for the CDR3: TGTGCCAGCAGTTACGACGGGGGAGGCACAGATACGCAGTATTTT. Protein sequence: CASSYDGGGTDTQYF.